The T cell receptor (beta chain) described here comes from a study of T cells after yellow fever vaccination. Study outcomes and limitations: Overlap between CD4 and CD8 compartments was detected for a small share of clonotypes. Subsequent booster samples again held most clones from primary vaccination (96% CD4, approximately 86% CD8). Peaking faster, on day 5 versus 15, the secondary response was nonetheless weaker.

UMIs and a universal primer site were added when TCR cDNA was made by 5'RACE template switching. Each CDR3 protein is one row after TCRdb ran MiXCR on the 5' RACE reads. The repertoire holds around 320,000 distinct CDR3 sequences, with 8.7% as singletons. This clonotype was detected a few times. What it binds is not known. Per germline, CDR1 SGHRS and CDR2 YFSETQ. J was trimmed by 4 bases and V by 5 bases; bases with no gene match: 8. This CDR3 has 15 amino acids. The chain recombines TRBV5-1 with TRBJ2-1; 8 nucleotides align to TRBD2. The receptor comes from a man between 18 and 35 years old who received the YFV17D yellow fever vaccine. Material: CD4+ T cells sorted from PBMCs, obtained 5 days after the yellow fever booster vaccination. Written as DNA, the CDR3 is TGCGCCAGCAGTTCGTCGGGACTAGAATACAATGAGCAGTTCTTC. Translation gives CASSSSGLEYNEQFF.